The sequence of this T cell receptor (beta chain) was determined in a study of T cells after yellow fever vaccination (dated by TCRdb to 2018 to 2020). Regarding the research as a whole: Libraries from fractions with low cell numbers were prepared with the SMART-Seq v4 Ultra Low Input RNA kit. To follow T-cell clones before and after both primary and booster YFV17D yellow fever vaccination, bulk TCR alpha and beta repertoires underwent longitudinal sequencing. Two healthy male donors, one aged 18 to 30 and one aged 30 to 39 years, were included in the cohort. Blood was drawn at multiple timepoints before and after primary and secondary immunization, with bulk PBMC replicates and cell subsets isolated. Results the study describes overall, beyond this receptor: Most clones expanded after primary vaccination (almost 98% of CD4 and roughly 90% of CD8) were re-detected after the booster, suggesting that broad memory maintenance occurred. Because abundant contaminating clonotypes from the bulk population could be contained in FACS-sorted repertoires, computational filtering was required. A small share of clonotypes occurred in both CD4 and CD8 compartments, likely arising from convergent recombination. Compared with the primary T-cell response, the secondary T-cell response was faster but weaker, reaching its peak on day 5 rather than on day 15. Only two donors were included in the study, so the extent to which the findings can be generalized is limited.

There are many counts of this clonotype. There is no known antigen for this receptor. Per-base qualities were not stored, and no clone one base away is much larger. The treatment or condition label of this sample denotes: live attenuated yellow fever vaccine strain. A standard Ficoll-Paque protocol was used to isolate PBMCs from peripheral blood. Dynabeads CD4 and CD8 positive selection kits were used to isolate the CD4 and CD8 T-cell fractions. TriZol was used to extract RNA from bulk PBMCs, CD4 and CD8 fractions, and dextramer-positive and dextramer-negative fractions. The CDR3 covers 14 residues, taking in both the cysteine and the phenylalanine. Just the 42-base CDR3 DNA is kept, in frame starting at base 1. V is trimmed back by 1 base and J by 7 bases, and the junction contains 4 bases that no gene match accounts for. CDR1 and CDR2 are drawn from the germline V gene (reference sequence): DFQATT, SNEGSKA.

Synthesis of TCR cDNA relied on 5'RACE template switching, a step that introduced a universal primer site along with unique molecular identifiers. cDNA synthesis was primed from both the TCR alpha and TCR beta constant segments. Two PCR steps were used to amplify libraries, with sample barcodes and sequencing adapters being added in the second step. Sequencing of the libraries was done on either Illumina HiSeq 2500 (2x100 bp) or NovaSeq (2x150 bp). The study's processing was this. Demultiplexing of reads and collapsing into UMI consensus sequences were performed with MIGEC, and V(D)J alignment was carried out with MiXCR. Clonotypes responding to the vaccine were identified with edgeR on replicate PBMC samples, with the criteria of FDR below 0.01 and a log2 fold change above 5 up to day 15. CD4 or CD8 identity was assigned to each bulk clonotype according to whether the clonotype was present at higher abundance in the sequenced CD4 repertoire or the sequenced CD8 repertoire. TCRdb itself trimmed the public reads at Q25 with fastp, ran MiXCR and retained productive beta chains. Every CDR3 protein is listed once, alongside the most common genes and DNA of its rows. V and J calls and clone size were set by TCRdb, not the authors. The sample data list around 67,000 distinct CDR3 sequences, and approximately 6.9% of these were observed just once. The ten largest clones add up to 35% to 45% of the sample.

The chain links TRBV20-1 with TRBJ1-2, with 12 central nucleotides matching TRBD1. Sample: CD8+ T cells sorted from PBMCs, taken about 5 days after the first yellow fever vaccination. The clonotype comes from a man younger than 35 who received the YFV17D yellow fever vaccine. The sequenced DNA: TGCAGTGCTAGAGGGGACAGGGGGCAATTTGGCTACACCTTC. The encoded protein is CSARGDRGQFGYTF.